The source of this T cell receptor (beta chain) is a study of blood T cells in healthy people across ages. Details on this clonotype: What it binds is unknown.

A second PCR of roughly 7 to 11 cycles used a sample-barcoded 5' primer and a J-beta primer mix. TCRdb redid the calling of the 5' RACE reads with MiXCR, one entry per CDR3 protein. The data contain about 640,000 distinct CDR3 sequences, under 65% of them seen just once; the ten biggest clones take up 30% to 40%. The study, taken as a whole, reports: One million T cells yielded diversity estimates that were considered underestimates.

In germline, CDR1 is LNHDA, CDR2 SQIVND (reference sequence). There are 14 residues in the CDR3. V was trimmed by 3 bases and J by 6 bases, leaving 9 bases between them. The sequence was collected from a man between 60 and 75 years old in good health. The specimen sequenced was blood. V gene TRBV19 combines with J gene TRBJ1-6, with D unclear. The CDR3 DNA reads TGTGCCAGTAGTATCTTAGGGTCTAATTCACCCCTCCACTTT. This translates into CASSILGSNSPLHF.